The entry that follows covers one T cell receptor (beta chain) sequence. These data originate in a study of blood T cell repertoires in COVID-19. Background on the study: PBMCs, B-cell-depleted T cells, or T cells were the source of the cDNA or gDNA that made up the material.

As originally analysed: Amplifying reference gene primers gave estimates of nucleated cell counts. Sequenced by immunoSEQ multiplex PCR; TCRdb stores in-frame clones only, minus some. The D gene and trimming were derived from the DNA, and the V and J assignments and clone size from that table. Of roughly 350,000 clones listed, about nine tenths were seen once; the top ten hold about 7.3%. Seattle patients were enrolled while actively infected and followed longitudinally. V lost 3 bases and J lost 7; bases outside the gene matches: 7. Looked up from germline, CDR1 is DFQATT and CDR2 is SNEGSKA (reference sequence). The CDR3 is 13 amino acids.

This sequence was found in a woman in her 70s with COVID-19, enrolled during active disease. Sequencing was performed on peripheral blood. The chain recombines TRBV20-1 with TRBJ1-2; 8 bases are shared with TRBD1. The CDR3 region is CSASWAGGGGYTF. The CDR3 DNA reads TGCAGTGCTAGTTGGGCAGGGGGCGGTGGCTACACCTTC.